One and the same sample provided the 31 T cell receptor beta chains below, sequenced in a study of T-cell reconstitution after alpha-beta-depleted transplantation in children. The TCRbeta library was prepared with unique molecular identifiers. TCRdb itself ran the PCR reads through MiXCR, one entry per CDR3 protein. The table records about 830,000 distinct CDR3 sequences, less than 20% of them present only once. Sequences were derived from PBMCs, mostly from graft donor cells, sampled 360 days after TCRalphabeta/CD19-depleted stem cell transplant. The receptors here all came from a male patient younger than 18 who had a stem cell transplant for acute lymphoblastic leukemia, so the T cells may come from the graft donor.

This clonotype came up a few times. The chain couples TRBV5-1 to TRBJ1-2; D is undetermined. Germline loops: CDR1 SGHRS, CDR2 YFSETQ. V was trimmed by 5 bases and J by 0 bases, leaving 23 bases between them. The CDR3 extends over 18 amino acids. The chain's CDR3 is CASSSAGSAESPNYGYTF. CDR3 nucleotides: TGCGCCAGCAGTTCGGCGGGTTCGGCAGAAAGCCCTAACTATGGCTACACCTTC. Full variable domain (missing parts from reference TRBV5-1 and TRBJ1-2): KAGVTQTPRYLIKTRGQQVTLSCSPISGHRSVSWYQQTPGQGLQFLFEYFSETQRNKGNFPGRFSGRQFSNSRSEMNVSTLELGDSALYLCASSSAGSAESPNYGYTFGSGTRLTVV.

This clonotype came up a few times. The V gene is TRBV12-3 or TRBV12-4, the J gene TRBJ1-5; tentatively, D is TRBD1 (6 bases). The CDR3 runs 16 residues. V was shortened by 0 bases and J by 2 bases, with 11 bases between the two germline ends. CDR3: CASSLAPQGGNQPQHF. DNA of the CDR3: TGTGCCAGCAGTTTAGCGCCACAGGGTGGCAATCAGCCCCAGCATTTT.

Only a few counts were recorded for this clonotype. The V and J genes are TRBV12-3 or TRBV12-4 and TRBJ2-1, with a weak D call TRBD2 (6 bases). This CDR3 region has 15 residues. V was clipped by 3 bases and J by 4 bases, with 13 bases between them. The DNA for the CDR3 is TGTGCCAGCAGTTTTCCCGCGGGATCTTACAATGAGCAGTTCTTC. Translation: CASSFPAGSYNEQFF.

The J gene is TRBJ2-7, the V gene TRBV29-1; D gene unclear. CDR1 is SQVTM and CDR2 is ANQGSEA in the germline V gene. The CDR3 runs to 15 residues. V lost 1 base and J lost 2, with 15 bases in between. The CDR3 DNA follows: TGCAGCGTTGAAGGGCTAGGTCTAGGAACCTACGAGCAGTACTTC. It is translated as CSVEGLGLGTYEQYF.

This clonotype was counted between two and nine times. V and J are TRBV14 and TRBJ2-7; possible D gene TRBD1, 5 bases. Germline CDR1 reads SGHDN; CDR2 reads FVKESK. This CDR3 region has 13 residues. The V end lost 4 bases, the J end lost 9 bases, and 16 bases lay between the germline ends. DNA for the CDR3: TGTGCCAGCAGCCTTACCCGCGACAGTGGGCAGTACTTC. Its translation is CASSLTRDSGQYF.

This clonotype was counted ten times or more. The V gene is TRBV5-6, the J gene TRBJ2-3, with 7 bases lining up with TRBD1. Germline lookup yields CDR1 SGHDT and CDR2 YYEEEE. This CDR3 is built from 14 residues. J gave up 4 bases and V 6 bases, and 8 bases lay outside the gene matches. The CDR3 reads CASTLQGIPDTQYF. CDR3 coding DNA: TGTGCCAGCACCCTACAGGGGATCCCAGATACGCAGTATTTT.

This clonotype was detected a few times. The gene calls are TRBV6-1 and TRBJ2-7; 10 positions agree with TRBD2. V lost 6 bases to trimming and J lost 4 bases; unmatched junction nucleotides: 15. This CDR3 region has 17 residues. Germline V gene data show CDR1 as MNHNS and CDR2 as SASEGT. The CDR3 loop is CASSGGSSGGRVYEQYF. In DNA, the CDR3 is TGTGCCAGCAGCGGGGGGTCTAGCGGGGGAAGAGTTTACGAGCAGTACTTC.

The chain has TRBV4-1 and TRBJ2-5, with 7 bases matching TRBD1. The trim removed 0 bases at V and 2 bases at J, leaving 21 bases unmatched. Germline V gene sequence: CDR1 MGHRA, CDR2 YSYEKL. There are 21 residues in the CDR3. The CDR3: CASSQEKGHRGRGRGQETQYF. CDR3 nucleotides: TGCGCCAGCAGCCAAGAGAAAGGGCATCGGGGTAGGGGCAGGGGGCAAGAGACCCAGTACTTC.

The CDR3 loop is CASSYLWRGRREKLFF. The DNA of the CDR3 is TGTGCCAGCAGTTACTTGTGGAGGGGTAGAAGGGAAAAACTGTTTTTT. The chain has TRBV6-5 and TRBJ1-4; D might be TRBD1 (5 bases). The V and J ends lost 1 base and 8 bases respectively, with 17 bases between them. Germline lookup yields CDR1 MNHEY and CDR2 SVGAGI. The CDR3 totals 16 residues.

This clonotype came up a few times. The chain carries TRBV30 and TRBJ2-1, with 7 bases identical to TRBD2. The CDR3 sequence is 14 residues long. V was clipped by 2 bases and J by 4 bases; unmatched bases: 5. Germline values: CDR1 GTSNPN, CDR2 SVGIG (reference sequence). The CDR3, as DNA: TGTGCCTGGAGTCGTACTAGCGCGTACAATGAGCAGTTCTTC. Translating gives CAWSRTSAYNEQFF.

The chain carries TRBV9 and TRBJ2-7; D gene ambiguous. The CDR3 extends over 15 amino acids. CDR1 and CDR2 (germline): SGDLS, YYNGEE. V shed 4 bases and J shed 3 bases, with 17 bases lying between them. The CDR3 is CASSPRDTPYYEQYF. The CDR3 nucleotides are TGTGCCAGCAGCCCGAGAGACACCCCTTACTACGAGCAGTACTTC.

This clonotype was seen only a few times. The chain combines TRBV19 with TRBJ2-1; D is uncertain. This CDR3 is built from 13 residues. The ends were cut back, 2 bases at V and 7 bases at J, with 9 bases in the middle. Germline CDR1 reads LNHDA; CDR2 reads SQIVND (reference sequence). The CDR3 nucleotides read TGTGCCAGTAGTATACCCGGGTTGAATGAGCAGTTCTTC. Its translation: CASSIPGLNEQFF.

For this clonotype: A much larger clone lies one base from this, so it may be a read error. The rearrangement links TRBV20-1 to TRBJ2-7; the match to TRBD2 covers 8 bases. Germline V gives CDR1 DFQATT, CDR2 SNEGSKA (reference sequence). The CDR3 has 15 amino acids. V lost 0 bases, J lost 9 bases, and 13 bases stayed unmatched. The CDR3 DNA reads as TGCAGTGCTAGAGATCCGGGACTAGAGCTCCTCGGGCAGTACTTC. This sequence encodes CSARDPGLELLGQYF.

The chain has TRBV10-2 and TRBJ2-1, with TRBD2 matching over 10 bases. Losses at the gene ends were 6 bases for V and 4 bases for J; bases not matched to a gene: 9. This CDR3 has 16 amino acids. From germline, CDR1 is WSHSY and CDR2 SAAADI. The CDR3 nucleotides read TGCGCCAGCAGCAGATTACTAGCGGGACATTACAATGAGCAGTTCTTC. Protein sequence: CASSRLLAGHYNEQFF.

V gene TRBV20-1 combines with J gene TRBJ1-6; D unclear. Germline V gene lookup returns CDR1 DFQATT and CDR2 SNEGSKA (reference sequence). CDR3 length equals 16 residues. V was clipped by 0 bases and J by 7 bases, with 16 bases between them. CDR3 in amino acids: CSAREMALRANSPLHF. The CDR3 DNA sequence: TGCAGTGCTAGAGAGATGGCCCTGAGGGCCAATTCACCCCTCCACTTT.

The chain combines TRBV29-1 with TRBJ2-5; TRBD2 is a possible D gene (6 bases). Trimming took off 0 bases at V and 4 bases at J, with 12 bases between the two ends. This CDR3 comprises 14 residues. Germline CDR1 and CDR2: SQVTM and ANQGSEA. CDR3 in amino acids: CSVEDRGVGETQYF. For the CDR3, the DNA is TGCAGCGTTGAAGATCGCGGGGTGGGAGAGACCCAGTACTTC. Full variable domain (rest looked up from reference TRBV29-1 and TRBJ2-5): SAVISQKPSRDICQRGTSLTIQCQVDSQVTMMFWYRQQPGQSLTLIATANQGSEATYESGFVIDKFPISRPNLTFSTLTVSNMSPEDSSIYLCSVEDRGVGETQYFGPGTRLLVL.

The chain employs TRBV20-1 and TRBJ2-4, with a tentative D call TRBD2 (6 bases). Looked up from germline, CDR1 is DFQATT and CDR2 is SNEGSKA (reference sequence). The V gene lost 6 bases and the J gene lost 0 bases, with 15 bases spanning the gap. The CDR3 loop spans 15 amino acids. Here the CDR3 DNA reads TGCAGTGCCGCAAGGCGGGATCTAGCCAAAAACATTCAGTACTTC. Encoded protein: CSAARRDLAKNIQYF.

This clonotype was detected many times. The V call is TRBV5-1, the J call TRBJ1-2, with D perhaps TRBD1 (5 bases). CDR1 SGHRS and CDR2 YFSETQ come from the germline V gene. The V and J ends lost 0 bases and 2 bases respectively, with 5 bases between them. The CDR3 has 13 residues. This chain's CDR3 is CASSLAGNYGYTF. CDR3 nucleotides: TGCGCCAGCAGCTTGGCAGGGAACTATGGCTACACCTTC.

This clonotype was recorded only once. The V and J genes are TRBV5-8 and TRBJ2-7; D may be TRBD1 (6 bases). The germline V gene encodes CDR1 SGHTS and CDR2 YDEGEE. V was pared by 3 bases and J by 5 bases, with 15 bases between. The CDR3 contains 14 residues. CDR3 sequence (DNA): TGTGCCAGCAGCTCGCTCGAAGGGGGTCACGAGCAGTACTTC. Its translation: CASSSLEGGHEQYF. The complete variable domain, with remaining parts taken from reference TRBV5-8 and TRBJ2-7, reads EAGVTQSPTHLIKTRGQQATLRCSPISGHTSVYWYQQALGLGLQFLLWYDEGEERNRGNFPPRFSGRQFPNYSSELNVNALELEDSALYLCASSSLEGGHEQYFGPGTRLTVT.

This chain connects TRBV10-3 to TRBJ2-5, with TRBD1 identical over 7 bases. This CDR3 comprises 16 residues. Losses at the gene ends were 0 bases for V and 1 base for J; bases not matched to a gene: 5. The germline gives CDR1 ENHRY, CDR2 SYGVKD. Written as DNA, the CDR3 is TGTGCCATCAGTGAGTCGTTGGGGACAGCCCAAGAGACCCAGTACTTC. Its protein is CAISESLGTAQETQYF.

This clonotype turned up a few times. The chain links TRBV15 to TRBJ2-7, with TRBD2 as a possible D gene (6 bases). CDR1 LNHNV and CDR2 YYDKDF come from the germline V gene (reference sequence). The length of the CDR3 is 18 residues. With 1 base removed from V and 4 bases from J, the gap between germline ends came to 23 bases. The CDR3 loop reads CATSRVWTGTDATYEQYF. The CDR3 DNA is TGTGCCACCAGCAGAGTGTGGACCGGGACTGATGCTACTTACGAGCAGTACTTC.

This clonotype was seen more than once but under ten times. The chain carries TRBV5-1 and TRBJ1-1, with no clear D. V was pared by 0 bases and J by 0 bases, with 6 bases between. Germline CDR1 reads SGHRS; CDR2 reads YFSETQ. The CDR3 runs to 14 residues. The DNA for the CDR3 is TGCGCCAGCAGCTTGGGGGTGATGAACACTGAAGCTTTCTTT. It yields the protein CASSLGVMNTEAFF.

The chain has TRBV12-2 and TRBJ1-5; no DNA check was done on the table's D call, TRBD1. TRBV12-2 is described as a pseudogene. The CDR3 runs 15 residues. The CDR3 DNA reads as TGTGCAAGTCGCTTCCGGGGGTCTAACAATCAGCCCCAGCATTTT. As protein: CASRFRGSNNQPQHF.

The gene calls are TRBV10-3 and TRBJ2-7; 12 bases fit TRBD1. The germline gives CDR1 ENHRY, CDR2 SYGVKD. The ends lost 7 bases at V and 6 bases at J; junction bases unmatched: 13. This CDR3 is 16 amino acids long. Written as DNA, the CDR3 is TGTGCCATCAAGCCCTCGTGGGGACAGGGGGCGGGCGAGCAGTACTTC. Translating it yields CAIKPSWGQGAGEQYF.

This clonotype was counted only a few times. CDR3 region: CATSRLATTQETQYF. The DNA for the CDR3 is TGTGCCACCAGCAGACTCGCGACCACACAAGAGACCCAGTACTTC. The chain joins TRBV15 to TRBJ2-5; D remains unclear. The CDR3 length is 15 residues. Germline-derived CDR1 and CDR2 are LNHNV and YYDKDF (reference sequence). V lost 2 bases and J lost 2, with 12 bases in between.

The chain uses TRBV9 and TRBJ2-7; no reliable D call. Per germline, CDR1 SGDLS and CDR2 YYNGEE. This CDR3 is built from 12 residues. Between the trimmed V and J ends, which lost 7 bases and 6 bases, there was a span of 14 bases. CDR3 sequence (DNA): TGTGCCAGCGGACCCGGCGGCGGCGAGCAGTACTTC. This translates into CASGPGGGEQYF.

This clonotype came up a few times. V usage is TRBV24-1 and J usage is TRBJ1-1; no clear D. The CDR3 runs 13 residues. V was shortened by 5 bases and J by 5 bases, with 11 bases between the two germline ends. Germline CDR1 and CDR2: KGHDR and SFDVKD. This CDR3 reads CATSGDVVTEAFF. CDR3 sequence (DNA): TGTGCCACCAGTGGAGACGTGGTAACTGAAGCTTTCTTT.

The rearrangement uses TRBV3-1 and TRBJ2-7, with 7 positions matching TRBD1. Unmatched junction bases numbered 9, after V lost 2 bases and J lost 5 bases. This CDR3 contains 15 residues. The germline CDR1 and CDR2 sequences are LGHDT and YNNKEL (reference sequence). Written as DNA, the CDR3 is TGTGCCAGCAGCCAAATAGGGACAGTTCACAACGAGCAGTACTTC. Residues: CASSQIGTVHNEQYF.

This clonotype turned up a few times. This rearrangement joins TRBV24-1 to TRBJ2-1; 12 nucleotides align to TRBD2. Germline values: CDR1 KGHDR, CDR2 SFDVKD. The trim removed 3 bases at V and 6 bases at J, leaving 5 bases unmatched. The CDR3 length is 16 residues. DNA for the CDR3: TGTGCCACCAGTGATCCGACTAGCGGGAGCCCCAATGAGCAGTTCTTC. Its protein is CATSDPTSGSPNEQFF.

This clonotype was counted only a few times. The chain uses TRBV6-5 and TRBJ1-2; no definite D call. The V gene lost 6 bases and the J gene lost 1 base, with 9 bases spanning the gap. Germline loops: CDR1 MNHEY, CDR2 SVGAGI. CDR3 length: 13 amino acids. CDR3 nucleotide sequence: TGTGCCAGCAGGCTCCGGGGTAACTATGGCTACACCTTC. The encoded protein is CASRLRGNYGYTF.

In its sample, this clonotype was seen a few times. The rearrangement joins TRBV7-2 to TRBJ2-7; no firm D call. With 2 bases removed from V and 2 bases from J, the gap between germline ends came to 13 bases. Germline-derived CDR1 and CDR2 are SGHTA and FQGNSA. This CDR3 is built from 15 residues. CDR3 nucleotide sequence: TGTGCCAGCAGCTTAATAGTGGCGGCAACCTACGAGCAGTACTTC. It codes for CASSLIVAATYEQYF. The entire variable domain, with the rest obtained from reference TRBV7-2 and TRBJ2-7, is as follows: GAGVSQSPSNKVTEKGKDVELRCDPISGHTALYWYRQSLGQGLEFLIYFQGNSAPDKSGLPSDRFSAERTGGSVSTLTIQRTQQEDSAVYLCASSLIVAATYEQYFGPGTRLTVT.